These 23 T cell receptor beta chains came from one sample sequenced in a study of shared clonotypes between healthy human individuals. Clones were read by immunoSEQ multiplex PCR, and TCRdb kept only the in-frame ones, dropping some. The sample shows 2 million to 2.5 million clones, 90% to 97% of them seen only once. Sequencing input: naive CD4+ T cells sorted from blood. Subset in this sample: CD45RA+ positively selected. Every receptor here comes from a man aged 18 to 29 in good health.

The gene calls are TRBV7-3 and TRBJ2-2; 10 positions agree with TRBD1. There are 16 residues in the CDR3. V was clipped by 3 bases and J by 4 bases; unmatched bases: 5. The germline V gene encodes CDR1 SGHTA and CDR2 FQGTGA. CDR3 residues: CASSFPGQGITGELFF. The DNA of the CDR3 is TGTGCCAGCAGCTTTCCGGGACAGGGGATCACCGGGGAGCTGTTTTTT.

The chain combines TRBV6-1 with TRBJ1-2; D not certain. V dropped 0 bases and J dropped 8 bases, with 13 bases sitting between them. CDR3 length: 14 amino acids. The germline CDR1 and CDR2 sequences are MNHNS and SASEGT. CDR3 loop: CASSEAWAPFGYTF. CDR3 DNA sequence: TGTGCCAGCAGTGAAGCTTGGGCCCCCTTCGGCTACACCTTC.

A single count supports this clone. The chain combines TRBV6-4 with TRBJ1-2; D unresolved. The CDR3 covers 13 residues. The germline gives CDR1 MRHNA, CDR2 SNTAGT. V was clipped by 6 bases and J by 0 bases, with 8 bases between them. CDR3 nucleotide sequence: TGTGCCAGCAGCCCGGATTCTAACTATGGCTACACCTTC. Its translation is CASSPDSNYGYTF.

This clone was observed a single time. The chain carries TRBV10-3 and TRBJ1-3; unclear D gene. Germline V lookup: CDR1 ENHRY, CDR2 SYGVKD. V dropped 4 bases and J dropped 4 bases, with 8 bases sitting between them. The CDR3 has 13 residues. This CDR3 is CAISVGMGNTIYF. The CDR3 DNA sequence: TGTGCCATCAGTGTAGGCATGGGAAACACCATATATTTT.

This chain joins TRBV5-1 and TRBJ2-1, with 16 bases that match TRBD2. Germline-derived CDR1 and CDR2 are SGHRS and YFSETQ. The CDR3 covers 17 residues. J gave up 2 bases and V 4 bases, and 3 bases lay outside the gene matches. The CDR3 sequence is CASSPGTSGRAYNEQFF. Written as DNA, the CDR3 is TGCGCCAGCAGCCCAGGGACTAGCGGGAGGGCCTACAATGAGCAGTTCTTC.

CDR3 in DNA: TGTGCCAGCAGCCTCAATCCCACAGGGGTGGACGAAAAACTGTTTTTT. Translation gives CASSLNPTGVDEKLFF. V gene TRBV4-2 combines with J gene TRBJ1-4, with 7 bases matching TRBD1. Germline-derived CDR1 and CDR2 are LGHNA and YNFKEQ. The V and J ends lost 4 bases and 8 bases, in that order; junction bases with no gene match: 13. There are 16 residues in the CDR3.

The chain uses TRBV7-8 and TRBJ1-3, with D perhaps matching TRBD1 (6 bases). The germline V gene has CDR1 SGHVS and CDR2 FQNEAQ. The length of the CDR3 is 17 residues. V lost 0 bases, J lost 0 bases, and 12 bases lay in between. The CDR3 DNA reads TGTGCCAGCAGCTTAGCCCCCACAGGGTTCTCTGGAAACACCATATATTTT. This codes for CASSLAPTGFSGNTIYF.

This clone was counted once. The chain links TRBV7-7 to TRBJ2-7; the match to TRBD2 covers 9 bases. The CDR3 sequence is 15 residues long. Germline V gene data show CDR1 as SSHAT and CDR2 as FNYEAQ (reference sequence). CDR3 DNA sequence: TGTGCTAGCCGTTTAGGACTAGCGCGCACCTACGAGCAGTACTTC. Its protein product is CASRLGLARTYEQYF.

The CDR3 DNA follows: TGTGCCAGCAGCTTCCGGGACAGACAAAATCAGCCCCAGCATTTT. This gives the protein CASSFRDRQNQPQHF. The rearrangement joins TRBV5-6 to TRBJ1-5; 7 bases are shared with TRBD1. Germline values: CDR1 SGHDT, CDR2 YYEEEE. The CDR3 is 15 amino acids. The V and J ends lost 2 bases and 4 bases, in that order; junction bases with no gene match: 6.

This chain links TRBV30 with TRBJ1-6; D is unclear. The CDR3 is made up of 14 amino acids. V lost 3 bases and J lost 7, with 13 bases in between. Germline CDR1 and CDR2: GTSNPN and SVGIG (reference sequence). The CDR3 nucleotides read TGTGCCTGGAGATCCCCGGGCCGCAATTCACCCCTCCACTTT. This translates into CAWRSPGRNSPLHF.

This clone has a single count. The gene calls are TRBV11-3 and TRBJ2-7, with TRBD2 identical over 9 bases. The CDR3 spans 15 residues. Germline V CDR1 and CDR2: SGHNT, YENEEA. V was clipped by 5 bases and J by 4 bases; unmatched bases: 9. The CDR3 sequence is CASSERSGSVYEQYF. The CDR3, as DNA: TGTGCCAGCAGCGAACGTAGCGGGAGCGTTTACGAGCAGTACTTC.

This chain connects TRBV5-6 to TRBJ2-3, with D possibly matching TRBD2 (6 bases). Germline V CDR1 and CDR2: SGHDT, YYEEEE. V lost 0 bases, J lost 1 base, and 9 bases lay in between. The CDR3 runs to 15 residues. CDR3 nucleotides: TGTGCCAGCAGCTTGGGACCGGGAGGCACAGATACGCAGTATTTT. Translated, it gives CASSLGPGGTDTQYF.

The V gene is TRBV9, the J gene TRBJ1-3; 7 bases agree with TRBD1. Germline assignment: CDR1 SGDLS and CDR2 YYNGEE. This CDR3 is built from 17 residues. The V gene end was trimmed by 4 bases and the J gene end by 0 bases; junction bases not matched to a gene: 10. CDR3 DNA sequence: TGTGCCAGCAGCACATCCGGGACAGCGACCTCTGGAAACACCATATATTTT. Encoded protein: CASSTSGTATSGNTIYF.

The J gene is TRBJ2-5, the V gene TRBV7-2, with a tentative D call TRBD1 (6 bases). V was pared by 4 bases and J by 1 base, with 19 bases between. There are 17 residues in the CDR3. The germline gives CDR1 SGHTA, CDR2 FQGNSA. CDR3 coding DNA: TGTGCCAGCAGCTCTACAGGGTTACTATATGCCCAAGAGACCCAGTACTTC. Its protein product is CASSSTGLLYAQETQYF.

This clone was seen just once. The rearrangement links TRBV16 to TRBJ1-1; TRBD1 is a possible D gene (6 bases). This CDR3 has 14 residues. Per germline, CDR1 KGHSY and CDR2 FQNENV. Trimming left V 1 base short and J 11 bases short, with 17 bases between. The CDR3 bases are TGTGCCAGCAGCCAATTGACAACAACAGGGACGGCTTTCTTT. Protein product: CASSQLTTTGTAFF.

V and J are TRBV19 and TRBJ2-1; TRBD2 agrees at 13 bases. The germline V gene has CDR1 LNHDA and CDR2 SQIVND (reference sequence). The CDR3 has 15 residues. J was trimmed by 8 bases and V by 5 bases; bases with no gene match: 6. As DNA, the CDR3 is TGTGCCAGTAGTCTACTAGCGGGAGGGCCGGATGAGCAGTTCTTC. Translating it yields CASSLLAGGPDEQFF.

V and J are TRBV2 and TRBJ1-1; no clear D gene. Germline loops: CDR1 SNHLY, CDR2 FYNNEI. This CDR3 contains 12 residues. Trimming left V 3 bases short and J 4 bases short, with 6 bases between. CDR3: CASSDFGTEAFF. In DNA form, the CDR3 reads TGTGCCAGCAGTGACTTCGGCACTGAAGCTTTCTTT.

The chain carries TRBV5-4 and TRBJ2-7; 8 nucleotides line up with TRBD2. CDR3 length equals 15 residues. Germline CDR1 and CDR2: SGHNT and YYREEE (reference sequence). Trimming at V came to 3 bases and at J to 4 bases, leaving 9 bases not matched to a gene. The CDR3 bases are TGTGCCAGCAGCTCCCGGGGGGGGCAACTTTACGAGCAGTACTTC. Protein product: CASSSRGGQLYEQYF.

This chain uses TRBV5-1 with TRBJ2-7; D is unclear. The length of the CDR3 is 12 residues. Germline loops: CDR1 SGHRS, CDR2 YFSETQ. Trimming pared 0 bases from V and 6 bases from J, leaving 7 bases between. The CDR3 protein is CASSLDMGEQYF. CDR3 nucleotides: TGCGCCAGCAGCTTGGACATGGGCGAGCAGTACTTC.

The chain combines TRBV2 with TRBJ2-2; weak D call: TRBD2 (7 bases). V lost 7 bases and J lost 5, with 17 bases in between. This CDR3 is built from 15 residues. CDR1 is SNHLY, CDR2 FYNNEI, per germline. In nucleotides, the CDR3 is TGTGCCAGCATGTGGAAACAGGGAGGGACCGGGGAGCTGTTTTTT. Its translation: CASMWKQGGTGELFF. Combining the CDR3 with reference TRBV2 and TRBJ2-2 gives the whole variable domain EPEVTQTPSHQVTQMGQEVILRCVPISNHLYFYWYRQILGQKVEFLVSFYNNEISEKSEIFDDQFSVERPDGSNFTLKIRSTKLEDSAMYFCASMWKQGGTGELFFGEGSRLTVL.

CDR3 amino acids: CASSMTGTNTEAFF. The CDR3, as DNA: TGTGCCAGCAGTATGACAGGGACGAACACTGAAGCTTTCTTT. The chain combines TRBV6-1 with TRBJ1-1; 7 nucleotides line up with TRBD1. With V trimmed by 5 bases and J by 1 base, 4 bases remained unmatched. Germline lookup yields CDR1 MNHNS and CDR2 SASEGT. CDR3 length: 14 amino acids.

J is TRBJ2-1 and V is TRBV9; 9 nucleotides match TRBD1. The J segment lost 10 bases and the V segment lost 4 bases, leaving 15 bases of the junction unmatched. CDR3 length equals 16 residues. Germline-derived CDR1 and CDR2 are SGDLS and YYNGEE. The CDR3 nucleotides are TGTGCCAGCAGCCCCAGACAGGGGGTGATAACATCGGAGCAGTTCTTC. Its protein is CASSPRQGVITSEQFF. Looking up the rest from reference TRBV9 and TRBJ2-1 gives the full variable domain: DSGVTQTPKHLITATGQRVTLRCSPRSGDLSVYWYQQSLDQGLQFLIQYYNGEERAKGNILERFSAQQFPDLHSELNLSSLELGDSALYFCASSPRQGVITSEQFFGPGTRLTVL.

CDR3 sequence reads: CSDQGLETQYF. CDR3 sequence (DNA): TGCAGCGATCAGGGATTGGAGACCCAGTACTTC. The rearrangement joins TRBV29-1 to TRBJ2-5; possibly TRBD1 for D (5 bases). This CDR3 is 11 amino acids long. Per germline, CDR1 SQVTM and CDR2 ANQGSEA. Deletions cut 7 bases from V and 5 bases from J, with 11 bases between.